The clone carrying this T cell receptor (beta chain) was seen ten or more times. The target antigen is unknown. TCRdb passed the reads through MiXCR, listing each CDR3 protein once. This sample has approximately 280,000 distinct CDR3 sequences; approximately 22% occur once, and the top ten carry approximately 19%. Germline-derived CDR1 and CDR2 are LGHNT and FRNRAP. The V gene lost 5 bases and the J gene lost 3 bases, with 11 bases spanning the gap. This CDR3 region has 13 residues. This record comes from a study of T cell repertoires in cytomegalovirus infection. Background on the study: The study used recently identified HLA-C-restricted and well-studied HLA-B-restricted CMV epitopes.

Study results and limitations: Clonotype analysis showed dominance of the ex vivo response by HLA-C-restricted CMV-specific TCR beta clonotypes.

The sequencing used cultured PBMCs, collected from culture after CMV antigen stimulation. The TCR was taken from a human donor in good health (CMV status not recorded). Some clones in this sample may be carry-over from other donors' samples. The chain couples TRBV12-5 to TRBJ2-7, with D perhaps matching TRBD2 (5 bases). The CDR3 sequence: CASGMDWNYEQYF. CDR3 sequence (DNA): TGTGCTAGTGGTATGGACTGGAACTACGAGCAGTACTTC. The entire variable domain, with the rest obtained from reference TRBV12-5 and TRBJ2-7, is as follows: DARVTQTPRHKVTEMGQEVTMRCQPILGHNTVFWYRQTMMQGLELLAYFRNRAPLDDSGMPKDRFSAEMPDATLATLKIQPSEPRDSAVYFCASGMDWNYEQYFGPGTRLTVT.